The 4 T cell receptor beta chains presented below share a single source sample, sequenced in a study of shared clonotypes between healthy human individuals. Method: immunoSEQ multiplex PCR; TCRdb's copy keeps in-frame clones and lacks some. The table records around 650,000 clones, roughly 96% of them present only once. Naive CD8 cells comprised CD45RO-negative, CCR7-positively selected cells, excluding terminally differentiated effector memory CD45RA+ cells. What was sequenced was naive CD8+ T cells sorted from blood. The receptors were gathered from a woman in her thirties in good health.

The chain couples TRBV20-1 to TRBJ2-1; D is undetermined. CDR3 length: 10 residues. V was clipped by 6 bases and J by 10 bases, with 10 bases between them. Per the germline V gene, CDR1 is DFQATT and CDR2 is SNEGSKA (reference sequence). CDR3 region: CSAHEGEQFF. The DNA of the CDR3 is TGCAGTGCCCACGAAGGCGAGCAGTTCTTC.

The gene calls are TRBV27 and TRBJ2-5, with D possibly being TRBD1 (5 bases). With the DNA end fitting TRBJ2-7 better, the J assignment may be wrong. CDR1 and CDR2 from the germline V gene are MNHEY and SMNVEV (reference sequence). There are 16 residues in the CDR3. This chain's CDR3 is CASSPLSRVPSYEQYF. CDR3 nucleotide sequence: TGTGCCAGCAGTCCGCTGTCCAGGGTTCCCTCCTACGAGCAGTACTTC.

CDR3 amino acids: CASSISGTGGGRTQYF. DNA for the CDR3: TGTGCCAGTAGTATCTCGGGAACAGGGGGAGGAAGGACCCAGTACTTC. The chain couples TRBV19 to TRBJ2-5, with 8 bases identical to TRBD1. CDR3 length equals 16 residues. Per germline, CDR1 LNHDA and CDR2 SQIVND (reference sequence). J lost 7 bases, V lost 3 bases, and 13 bases had no gene match.

V usage is TRBV4-2 and J usage is TRBJ2-5; D possibly corresponds to TRBD2 (5 bases). The germline gives CDR1 LGHNA, CDR2 YNFKEQ. The CDR3 contains 14 residues. The V end lost 5 bases, the J end lost 3 bases, and 13 bases lay between the germline ends. CDR3 sequence (DNA): TGTGCCAGCAGCTCGCCACCGAGGGAAGAGACCCAGTACTTC. Translated, it gives CASSSPPREETQYF.